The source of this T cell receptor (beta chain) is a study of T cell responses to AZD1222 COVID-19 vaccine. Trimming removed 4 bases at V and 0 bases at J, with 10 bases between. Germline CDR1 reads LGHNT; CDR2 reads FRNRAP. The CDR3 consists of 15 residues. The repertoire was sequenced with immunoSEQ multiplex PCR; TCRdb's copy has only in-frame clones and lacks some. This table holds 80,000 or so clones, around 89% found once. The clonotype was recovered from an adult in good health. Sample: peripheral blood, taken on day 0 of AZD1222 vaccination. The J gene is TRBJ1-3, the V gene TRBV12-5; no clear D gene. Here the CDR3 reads CASGWEISSGNTIYF. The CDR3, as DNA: TGTGCTAGTGGTTGGGAGATTAGCTCTGGAAACACCATATATTTT.